The rows below give T cell receptor beta chains drawn from one sample of a study of OX40 agonist ivuxolimab in advanced cancers. This table comes from immunoSEQ multiplex PCR, and its TCRdb copy is limited to in-frame clones, with some not included. The sample contains tens of thousands of clones, around 85% of which appear only once. The sample here was CD4+ or CD8+ T cells sorted from blood, taken in a trial of the OX40 agonist ivuxolimab. These TCRs come from an adult with an advanced solid tumor such as melanoma, head and neck, liver or kidney cancer. Each CDR3 is given with its conserved first and last residue.

J gene | V gene | CDR3 protein
TRBJ1-1 | TRBV6-5 | CASSYPGMGWTEAFF
TRBJ2-3 | TRBV6-5 | CASTGTTDTQYF
TRBJ1-2 | TRBV5-1 | CASSFGGEDYGYTF
TRBJ2-1 | TRBV6-6 | CASRRLVNEQFF
TRBJ2-5 | TRBV6-6 | CASSLVSGPQETQYF
TRBJ1-2 | TRBV10-3 | CAISESKGMYGYTF
TRBJ1-1 | TRBV2 | CASSEGGRTEAFF
TRBJ1-1 | TRBV19 | CASSIDRVGGENTEAFF
TRBJ2-1 | TRBV27 | CASSSYGTPDWNEQFF
TRBJ2-7 | TRBV7-6 | CASSFGGTYEQYF
TRBJ2-1 | TRBV13 | CASSFGGGNEQFF
TRBJ1-1 | TRBV5-5 | CASSLEGGMNTEAFF
TRBJ1-2 | TRBV19 | CASSIFGQGTYGYTF
TRBJ1-2 | TRBV10-3 | CAISESEGLNYGYTF
TRBJ2-6 | TRBV14 | CASSLRDGGANVLTF
TRBJ1-5 | TRBV4-1 | CASSQSRSTGRNQPQHF
TRBJ1-5 | TRBV4-3 | CASSHATGTGQPQHF
TRBJ2-7 | TRBV10-3 | CAIRGEYYEQYF
TRBJ2-1 | TRBV5-6 | CASSLVGFNNEQFF
TRBJ1-5 | TRBV7-9 | CASSTGHNQPQHF
TRBJ2-6 | TRBV27 | CASRLETGANVLTF
TRBJ2-7 | TRBV27 | CASSNGQEGTSYEQYF
TRBJ2-1 | TRBV6-5 | CASRSSYNEQFF
TRBJ2-3 | TRBV5-1 | CASSLAVQYYTDTQYF
TRBJ2-1 | TRBV7-8 | CASSLMEGGDNEQFF
TRBJ1-3 | TRBV23-1 | CASSPWSHGGLNSGNTIYF
TRBJ1-1 | TRBV4-2 | CASSPEQEGAEAFF
TRBJ1-1 | TRBV13 | CASSFRGREAFF
TRBJ2-2 | TRBV6-5 | CASRRDAGELFF
TRBJ1-3 | TRBV6-4 | CASSPTAGISGNTIYF
TRBJ2-2 | TRBV27 | CASSLQGFSAGELFF
TRBJ1-3 | TRBV6-5 | CASSPSGNTIYF
. | TRBV5-4 | CASRSTGRPYEQYF
TRBJ2-5 | TRBV5-6 | CASSLGITETQYF
TRBJ2-7 | TRBV5-4 | CASSLTGAYEQYF
TRBJ2-3 | TRBV19 | CASSIGTSTDTQYF
TRBJ2-7 | TRBV27 | CASAGLGRRDEQYF